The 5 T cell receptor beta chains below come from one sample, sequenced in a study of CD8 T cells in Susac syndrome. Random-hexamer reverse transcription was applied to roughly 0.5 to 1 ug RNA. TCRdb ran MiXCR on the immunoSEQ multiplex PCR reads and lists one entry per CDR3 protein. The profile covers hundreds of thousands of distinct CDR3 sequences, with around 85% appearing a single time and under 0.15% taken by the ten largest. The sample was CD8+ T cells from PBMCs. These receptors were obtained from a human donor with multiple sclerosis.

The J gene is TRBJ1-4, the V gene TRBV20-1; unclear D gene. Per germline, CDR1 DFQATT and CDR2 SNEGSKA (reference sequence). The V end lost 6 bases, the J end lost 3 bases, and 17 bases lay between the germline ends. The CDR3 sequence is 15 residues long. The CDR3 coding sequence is TGCAGTGCCACCGGGAGTCAGGCGGCTAATGAAAAACTGTTTTTT. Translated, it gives CSATGSQAANEKLFF.

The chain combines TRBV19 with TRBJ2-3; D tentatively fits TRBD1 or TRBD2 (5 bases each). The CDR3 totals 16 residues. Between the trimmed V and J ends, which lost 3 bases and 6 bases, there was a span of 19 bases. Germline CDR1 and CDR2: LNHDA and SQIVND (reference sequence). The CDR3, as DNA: TGTGCCAGTAGTATGGCAGTGGGGACCGGCATGGATACGCAGTATTTT. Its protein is CASSMAVGTGMDTQYF.

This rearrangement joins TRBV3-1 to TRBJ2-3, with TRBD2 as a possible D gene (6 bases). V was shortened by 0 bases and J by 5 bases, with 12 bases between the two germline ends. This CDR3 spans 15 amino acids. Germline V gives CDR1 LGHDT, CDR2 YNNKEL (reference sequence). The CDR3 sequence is CASSQEEAGRDTQYF. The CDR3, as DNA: TGTGCCAGCAGCCAAGAGGAGGCGGGAAGAGATACGCAGTATTTT.

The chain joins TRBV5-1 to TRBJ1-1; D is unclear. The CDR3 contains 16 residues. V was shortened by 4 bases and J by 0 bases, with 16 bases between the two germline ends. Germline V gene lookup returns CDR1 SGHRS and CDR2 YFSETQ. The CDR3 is CASSPKSIAVNTEAFF. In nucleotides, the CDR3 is TGCGCCAGCAGCCCAAAATCTATAGCCGTGAACACTGAAGCTTTCTTT. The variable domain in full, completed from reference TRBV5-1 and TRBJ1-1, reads KAGVTQTPRYLIKTRGQQVTLSCSPISGHRSVSWYQQTPGQGLQFLFEYFSETQRNKGNFPGRFSGRQFSNSRSEMNVSTLELGDSALYLCASSPKSIAVNTEAFFGQGTRLTVV.

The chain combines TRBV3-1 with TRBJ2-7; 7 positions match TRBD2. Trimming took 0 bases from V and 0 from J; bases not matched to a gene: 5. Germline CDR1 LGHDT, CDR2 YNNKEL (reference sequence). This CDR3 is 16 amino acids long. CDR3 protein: CASSQESSGVSYEQYF. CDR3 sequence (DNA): TGTGCCAGCAGCCAAGAGTCCAGCGGGGTCTCCTACGAGCAGTACTTC.